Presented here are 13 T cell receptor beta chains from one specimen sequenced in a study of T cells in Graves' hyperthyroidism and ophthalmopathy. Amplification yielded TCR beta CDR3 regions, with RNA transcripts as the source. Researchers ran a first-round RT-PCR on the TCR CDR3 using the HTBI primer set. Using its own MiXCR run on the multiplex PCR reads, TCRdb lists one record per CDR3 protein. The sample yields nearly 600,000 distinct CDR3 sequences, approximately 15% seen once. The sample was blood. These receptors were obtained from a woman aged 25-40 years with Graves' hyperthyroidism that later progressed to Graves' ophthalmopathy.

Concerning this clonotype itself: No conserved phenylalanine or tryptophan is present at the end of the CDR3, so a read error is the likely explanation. The CDR3 region has the DNA TGTGCCAGCAGCTTGCAGGGGAAAAGCAATCAGCCCCAGCATTAT. This translates into CASSLQGKSNQPQHY. The genes are TRBV11-1 and TRBJ1-5, with D possibly being TRBD1 (6 bases). V was cut by 3 bases and J by 1 base, with 10 bases left in between. Germline V gene data show CDR1 as SGHAT and CDR2 as FQDESV (reference sequence). This CDR3 is built from 15 residues.

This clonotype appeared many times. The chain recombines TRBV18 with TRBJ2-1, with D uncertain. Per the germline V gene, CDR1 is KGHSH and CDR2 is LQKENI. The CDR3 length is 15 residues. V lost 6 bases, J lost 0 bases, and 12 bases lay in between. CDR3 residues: CASSQTTSSYNEQFF. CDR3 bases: TGTGCCAGCTCCCAGACGACCAGCTCCTACAATGAGCAGTTCTTC. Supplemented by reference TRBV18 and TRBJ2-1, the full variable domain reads NAGVMQNPRHLVRRRGQEARLRCSPMKGHSHVYWYRQLPEEGLKFMVYLQKENIIDESGMPKERFSAEFPKEGPSILRIQQVVRGDSAAYFCASSQTTSSYNEQFFGPGTRLTVL.

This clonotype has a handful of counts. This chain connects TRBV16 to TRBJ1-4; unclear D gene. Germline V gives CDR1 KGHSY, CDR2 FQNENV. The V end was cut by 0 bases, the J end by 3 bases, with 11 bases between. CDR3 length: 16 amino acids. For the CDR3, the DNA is TGTGCCAGCAGCCAATCCCCGGGGAGGTCTAATGAAAAACTGTTTTTT. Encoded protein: CASSQSPGRSNEKLFF.

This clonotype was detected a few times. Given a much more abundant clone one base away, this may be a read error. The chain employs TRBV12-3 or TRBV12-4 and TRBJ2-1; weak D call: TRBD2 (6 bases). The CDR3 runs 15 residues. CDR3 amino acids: CASSLAGMAYNEQLF. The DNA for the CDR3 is TGTGCCAGCAGTTTGGCGGGAATGGCCTACAATGAGCAGCTCTTC.

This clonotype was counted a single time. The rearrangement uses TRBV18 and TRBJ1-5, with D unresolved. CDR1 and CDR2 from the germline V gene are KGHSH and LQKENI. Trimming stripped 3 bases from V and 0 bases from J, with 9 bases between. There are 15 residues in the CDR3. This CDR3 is CASSPDFYSNQPQHF. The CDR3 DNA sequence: TGTGCCAGCTCACCGGACTTTTATAGCAATCAGCCCCAGCATTTT.

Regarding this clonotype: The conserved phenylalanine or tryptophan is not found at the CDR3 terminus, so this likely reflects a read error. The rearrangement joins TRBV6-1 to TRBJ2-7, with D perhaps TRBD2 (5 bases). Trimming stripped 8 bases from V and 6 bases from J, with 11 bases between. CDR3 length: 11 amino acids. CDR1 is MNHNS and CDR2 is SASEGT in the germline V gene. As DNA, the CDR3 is TGTGCCAGCTCACCCAGCGGCGAGCAGTACCTC. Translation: CASSPSGEQYL.

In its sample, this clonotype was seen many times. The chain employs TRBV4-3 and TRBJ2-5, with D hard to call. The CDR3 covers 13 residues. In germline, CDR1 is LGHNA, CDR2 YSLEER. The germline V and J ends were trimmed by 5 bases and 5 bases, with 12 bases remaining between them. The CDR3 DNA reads TGCGCCAGCAGCAGAGAGATTGGGGAGACCCAGTACTTC. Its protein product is CASSREIGETQYF.

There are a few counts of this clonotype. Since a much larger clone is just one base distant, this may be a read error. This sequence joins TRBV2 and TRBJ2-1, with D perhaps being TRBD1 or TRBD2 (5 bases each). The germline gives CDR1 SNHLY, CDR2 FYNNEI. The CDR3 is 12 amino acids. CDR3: CATGTPDNEQFF. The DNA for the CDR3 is TGTGCAACCGGGACCCCCGACAATGAGCAGTTCTTC.

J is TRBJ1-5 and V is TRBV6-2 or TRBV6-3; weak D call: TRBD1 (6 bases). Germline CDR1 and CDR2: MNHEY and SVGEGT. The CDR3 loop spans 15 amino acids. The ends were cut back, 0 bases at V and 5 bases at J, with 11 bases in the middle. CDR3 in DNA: TGTGCCAGCAGTTACTCATCAGGGGAGGATCAGCCCCAGCATTTT. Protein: CASSYSSGEDQPQHF.

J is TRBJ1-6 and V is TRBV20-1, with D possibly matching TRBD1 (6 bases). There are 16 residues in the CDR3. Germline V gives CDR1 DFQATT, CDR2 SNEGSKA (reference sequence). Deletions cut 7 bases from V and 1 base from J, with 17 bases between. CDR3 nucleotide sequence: TGCAGTGGTCGTGAGGGGGGGAGTTCCTATAATTCACCCCTCCACTTT. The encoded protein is CSGREGGSSYNSPLHF.

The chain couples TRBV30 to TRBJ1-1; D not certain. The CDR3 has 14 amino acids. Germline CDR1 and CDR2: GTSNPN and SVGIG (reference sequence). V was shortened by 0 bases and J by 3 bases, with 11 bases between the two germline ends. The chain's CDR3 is CAWSVRWLDTEAFF. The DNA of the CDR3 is TGTGCCTGGAGTGTACGTTGGTTGGACACTGAAGCTTTCTTT.

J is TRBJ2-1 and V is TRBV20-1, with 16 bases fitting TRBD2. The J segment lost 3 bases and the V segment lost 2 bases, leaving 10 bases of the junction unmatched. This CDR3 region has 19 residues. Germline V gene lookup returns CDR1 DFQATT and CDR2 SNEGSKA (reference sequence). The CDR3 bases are TGCAGTGCTAGACCCCAGGGGGGACTAGCGGGAGGGCTCTACAATGAGCAGTTCTTC. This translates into CSARPQGGLAGGLYNEQFF.

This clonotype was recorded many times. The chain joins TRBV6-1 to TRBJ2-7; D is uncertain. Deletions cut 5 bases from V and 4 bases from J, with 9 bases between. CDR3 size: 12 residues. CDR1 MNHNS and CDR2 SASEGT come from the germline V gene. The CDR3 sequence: CASSTIGYEQYF. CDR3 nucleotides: TGTGCCAGCAGTACGATTGGGTACGAGCAGTACTTC.